This T cell receptor (beta chain) was recovered during a study of blood T cell repertoires in COVID-19. At the level of the study: Sources were T cells, B-cell-depleted T cells, or PBMCs; the material itself was cDNA or gDNA.

This clone came up a few times. Original data processing: Amplification with reference gene primers provided the estimates of nucleated cell counts. Repertoires were generated with immunoSEQ multiplex PCR, while TCRdb's copy carries only in-frame clones and drops some. V and J calls and clone size are those listed in that table; D and trimming were worked out from the DNA. The table includes 150,000 to 200,000 clones, around 80% detected once. Assignments of participants to cohorts depended upon their own reported clinical history. The CDR3 consists of 13 residues. From germline, CDR1 is GTSNPN and CDR2 SVGIG (reference sequence). V shed 5 bases and J 2 bases; nucleotides not matched to a gene: 4.

The chain employs TRBV30 and TRBJ1-1; 8 bases map to TRBD1. The sequencing sample was made of PBMCs or T cells enriched from blood (not recorded which). The sequence came from a woman aged 60-70 years who had recovered from COVID-19. The CDR3 here is CAWDRGLNTEAFF. The CDR3 nucleotides are TGTGCCTGGGACAGGGGACTCAACACTGAAGCTTTCTTT.